A single sample is the source of the 27 T cell receptor beta chains below, sequenced in a study of shared clonotypes between healthy human individuals. Only in-frame clones appear in the TCRdb table, and some are missing; sequencing was by immunoSEQ multiplex PCR. The table includes 400,000 to 500,000 clones, roughly 85% detected once. The sample comprised PBMCs. The receptors shown here come from a woman in her thirties or forties in good health. Some clones in this sample may be carry-over from other donors' samples.

The chain combines TRBV5-1 with TRBJ2-2; TRBD2 matches 9 bases. CDR1 and CDR2 from the germline V gene are SGHRS and YFSETQ. Trimming removed 2 bases from V and 0 bases from J; junction bases left unmatched: 2. There are 16 residues in the CDR3. DNA of the CDR3: TGCGCCAGCAGCTTCCTAGCGGGAACGAACACCGGGGAGCTGTTTTTT. Protein sequence: CASSFLAGTNTGELFF.

This clone was detected many times. The chain employs TRBV6-5 and TRBJ2-7, with D perhaps matching TRBD1 (6 bases). This CDR3 has 15 amino acids. V lost 5 bases, J lost 0 bases, and 14 bases lay in between. CDR1 and CDR2 (germline): MNHEY, SVGAGI. CDR3 loop: CASSGPGHLSYEQYF. DNA of the CDR3: TGTGCCAGCAGTGGACCGGGACACCTCTCCTACGAGCAGTACTTC.

This clone showed up just once. This chain links TRBV7-8 with TRBJ2-2, with TRBD1 matching 9 bases. The CDR3 loop spans 15 amino acids. Unmatched junction bases numbered 3, after V lost 0 bases and J lost 7 bases. Per germline, CDR1 SGHVS and CDR2 FQNEAQ. The chain's CDR3 is CASSLAGTGYGELFF. Here the CDR3 DNA reads TGTGCCAGCAGCTTAGCGGGGACAGGGTACGGGGAGCTGTTTTTT.

This chain joins TRBV15 and TRBJ2-3, with D maybe TRBD2 (5 bases). Germline V gene lookup returns CDR1 LNHNV and CDR2 YYDKDF (reference sequence). The CDR3 spans 13 residues. Trimming cost V 10 bases and J 4 bases, with 15 bases left between them. The CDR3 sequence is CAISGVSPDTQYF. The CDR3 region has the DNA TGTGCCATCTCCGGGGTCAGTCCAGATACGCAGTATTTT.

The rearrangement links TRBV28 to TRBJ2-3, with D possibly TRBD1 on 6 matching bases. The CDR3 is 13 residues long. Per germline, CDR1 MDHEN and CDR2 SYDVKM. The V end was cut by 6 bases, the J end by 3 bases, with 10 bases between. CDR3 residues: CASSNDRTDTQYF. CDR3 DNA sequence: TGTGCCAGCAGCAACGACAGGACAGATACGCAGTATTTT.

The chain carries TRBV19 and TRBJ1-2; D call uncertain. Germline V gene lookup returns CDR1 LNHDA and CDR2 SQIVND (reference sequence). The CDR3 extends over 14 amino acids. Trimming left V 5 bases short and J 4 bases short, with 14 bases between. CDR3 sequence: CASSEAEQSYGYTF. CDR3 nucleotide sequence: TGTGCCAGTAGTGAGGCAGAACAATCCTATGGCTACACCTTC.

The rearrangement links TRBV30 to TRBJ2-5; possibly TRBD1 for D (5 bases). The V end was cut by 2 bases, the J end by 1 base, with 5 bases between. Germline V lookup: CDR1 GTSNPN, CDR2 SVGIG (reference sequence). The CDR3 extends over 12 amino acids. CDR3 protein: CAWSTGQETQYF. CDR3 sequence (DNA): TGTGCCTGGAGTACAGGCCAAGAGACCCAGTACTTC.

The chain has TRBV5-6 and TRBJ2-5; D possibly corresponds to TRBD2 (5 bases). The J call may be faulty, since TRBJ2-7 better matches the DNA end. Germline assignment: CDR1 SGHDT and CDR2 YYEEEE. The CDR3 covers 15 residues. The CDR3 loop reads CASSPSPASSYEQYF. The CDR3 bases are TGTGCCAGCAGTCCTAGCCCAGCGAGCTCCTACGAGCAGTACTTC.

The V and J genes are TRBV28 and TRBJ1-2; no clear D. The V and J ends lost 8 bases and 9 bases respectively, with 16 bases between them. CDR1 and CDR2 from the germline V gene are MDHEN and SYDVKM. The CDR3 contains 12 residues. The CDR3 bases are TGTGCCAGCCGACTCGGGGAAAGGCGCTACACCTTC. Translating gives CASRLGERRYTF.

The chain has TRBV15 and TRBJ2-5; D not resolved. Germline CDR1 is LNHNV and CDR2 is YYDKDF (reference sequence). CDR3 length: 13 amino acids. V lost 5 bases to trimming and J lost 5 bases, with 12 bases between them. In nucleotides, the CDR3 is TGTGCCACCAGCCCTCGGTTGGGGGAGACCCAGTACTTC. Translated: CATSPRLGETQYF.

This chain connects TRBV6-4 to TRBJ1-5, with unresolved D. V was pared by 4 bases and J by 0 bases, with 13 bases between. Germline loops: CDR1 MRHNA, CDR2 SNTAGT. The CDR3 totals 16 residues. CDR3 loop: CASSGGAEYSNQPQHF. The CDR3 DNA reads TGTGCCAGCAGTGGGGGAGCCGAGTATAGCAATCAGCCCCAGCATTTT.

In the case of this clone: The sample contains more than one DNA sequence encoding this CDR3. This rearrangement joins TRBV19 to TRBJ2-1; D ambiguous. The CDR3 sequence is 13 residues long. Trimming cost V 6 bases and J 8 bases, with 14 bases left between them. Germline CDR1 and CDR2: LNHDA and SQIVND (reference sequence). The CDR3 protein is CASRGRGGDEQFF. The CDR3 bases are TGTGCCAGTAGAGGTCGCGGCGGCGATGAGCAGTTCTTC.

About this clone: At the DNA level, this CDR3 is encoded by other sequences in the same sample as well. J is TRBJ1-1 and V is TRBV5-1; no clear D. This CDR3 has 13 amino acids. V was shortened by 0 bases and J by 2 bases, with 5 bases between the two germline ends. Germline loops: CDR1 SGHRS, CDR2 YFSETQ. The CDR3 sequence is CASSLEVNTEAFF. In DNA, the CDR3 is TGCGCCAGCAGCTTGGAGGTTAACACTGAAGCTTTCTTT.

V is TRBV5-1 and J is TRBJ2-3; TRBD1 might be the D (7 bases). V shed 4 bases and J shed 0 bases, with 9 bases lying between them. This CDR3 comprises 14 residues. Germline V gene sequence: CDR1 SGHRS, CDR2 YFSETQ. CDR3 region: CASSAGQSTDTQYF. The CDR3 nucleotides are TGCGCCAGCAGCGCGGGACAGAGCACAGATACGCAGTATTTT.

The chain has TRBV6-5 and TRBJ2-1; no clear D. The CDR3 length is 16 residues. Trimming took 4 bases from V and 0 from J, leaving 13 bases between them. Germline V gene lookup returns CDR1 MNHEY and CDR2 SVGAGI. CDR3 amino acids: CASSSGRDRSYNEQFF. The CDR3 bases are TGTGCCAGCAGTTCAGGACGAGATCGCTCCTACAATGAGCAGTTCTTC.

The chain combines TRBV7-8 with TRBJ2-7; D unresolved. Trimming cost V 0 bases and J 0 bases, with 6 bases left between them. The CDR3 is made up of 14 amino acids. The V gene's germline CDR1 is SGHVS and CDR2 FQNEAQ. In DNA, the CDR3 is TGTGCCAGCAGCTTAGCGACTCCCTCCTACGAGCAGTACTTC. It yields the protein CASSLATPSYEQYF.

The chain is built from TRBV27 and TRBJ2-2; D is possibly TRBD1 (5 bases). The CDR3 length is 13 residues. V was clipped by 2 bases and J by 4 bases, with 5 bases between them. The germline gives CDR1 MNHEY, CDR2 SMNVEV (reference sequence). In DNA, the CDR3 is TGTGCCAGCAGTTTAGGGGCCACCGGGGAGCTGTTTTTT. This codes for CASSLGATGELFF.

The genes are TRBV27 and TRBJ2-7; 8 bases align to TRBD2. J was trimmed by 2 bases and V by 7 bases; bases with no gene match: 16. The CDR3 contains 17 residues. Germline V gene lookup returns CDR1 MNHEY and CDR2 SMNVEV (reference sequence). CDR3: CASKGVGHDSGTYEQYF. CDR3 DNA sequence: TGTGCCAGCAAGGGCGTGGGCCACGATAGCGGGACCTACGAGCAGTACTTC.

J is TRBJ2-2 and V is TRBV5-4; D tentatively fits TRBD1 or TRBD2 (6 bases each). The V end was cut by 4 bases, the J end by 5 bases, with 15 bases between. Germline V gives CDR1 SGHNT, CDR2 YYREEE (reference sequence). The CDR3 has 15 amino acids. CDR3 protein: CASSPDLGGTGELFF. In DNA, the CDR3 is TGTGCCAGCAGCCCGGACTTAGGGGGGACCGGGGAGCTGTTTTTT.

The J gene is TRBJ2-1, the V gene TRBV27; D may be TRBD2 (5 bases). V dropped 0 bases and J dropped 10 bases, with 10 bases sitting between them. This CDR3 has 13 residues. Germline CDR1 is MNHEY and CDR2 is SMNVEV (reference sequence). The CDR3 coding sequence is TGTGCCAGCAGTTTATCTGACAAGCGGGAGCAGTTCTTC. This codes for CASSLSDKREQFF.

J is TRBJ2-4 and V is TRBV18, with D perhaps assigned TRBD1 or TRBD2 (5 bases each). From germline, CDR1 is KGHSH and CDR2 LQKENI. V was trimmed by 4 bases and J by 5 bases, leaving 12 bases between them. The CDR3 is 14 amino acids. The CDR3 DNA reads TGTGCCAGCTCACGGGCCGAGGGACAAAACATTCAGTACTTC. It encodes CASSRAEGQNIQYF.

Only one count was recorded for this clone. This chain links TRBV28 with TRBJ2-1; weak D call: TRBD2 (6 bases). The length of the CDR3 is 16 residues. Germline loops: CDR1 MDHEN, CDR2 SYDVKM. Trimming took 4 bases from V and 0 from J, leaving 13 bases between them. In DNA form, the CDR3 reads TGTGCCAGCAGTTACCGCGGAGGGAGCTCCTACAATGAGCAGTTCTTC. It translates to CASSYRGGSSYNEQFF.

V usage is TRBV2 and J usage is TRBJ1-2; possible D gene TRBD1, 5 bases. This CDR3 is 14 amino acids long. In germline, CDR1 is SNHLY, CDR2 FYNNEI. The germline V and J ends were trimmed by 0 bases and 7 bases, with 12 bases remaining between them. The CDR3 region is CASSEAREVSGYTF. CDR3 nucleotides: TGTGCCAGCAGTGAAGCCAGGGAGGTATCTGGCTACACCTTC.

This chain connects TRBV6-4 to TRBJ1-1, with a possible D match to TRBD1 (6 bases). V was shortened by 0 bases and J by 6 bases, with 11 bases between the two germline ends. The length of the CDR3 is 14 residues. Looked up from germline, CDR1 is MRHNA and CDR2 is SNTAGT. CDR3 loop: CASSDSHRASEAFF. CDR3 coding DNA: TGTGCCAGCAGTGACTCCCACAGGGCTTCTGAAGCTTTCTTT.

The chain couples TRBV7-9 to TRBJ1-4, with D possibly matching TRBD1 (5 bases). V was shortened by 0 bases and J by 8 bases, with 10 bases between the two germline ends. Germline V gene lookup returns CDR1 SEHNR and CDR2 FQNEAQ (reference sequence). The CDR3 is 14 amino acids. CDR3 protein: CASSLAQGGEKLFF. CDR3 DNA: TGTGCCAGCAGCTTAGCGCAGGGTGGGGAAAAACTGTTTTTT.

The V gene is TRBV2, the J gene TRBJ2-7; D gene uncertain. CDR1 is SNHLY and CDR2 is FYNNEI in the germline V gene. This CDR3 is 14 amino acids long. The ends were cut back, 9 bases at V and 5 bases at J, with 20 bases in the middle. The CDR3 nucleotides are TGTGCCAGTGGGCAGGATTCCCCTTCTAACGAGCAGTACTTC. As protein: CASGQDSPSNEQYF. The full variable domain, rest sourced from reference TRBV2 and TRBJ2-7, is EPEVTQTPSHQVTQMGQEVILRCVPISNHLYFYWYRQILGQKVEFLVSFYNNEISEKSEIFDDQFSVERPDGSNFTLKIRSTKLEDSAMYFCASGQDSPSNEQYFGPGTRLTVT.

Only a few counts were recorded for this clone. The CDR3 bases are TGTGCCAGCAGCTTCCAGTCTAACTATGGCTACACCTTC. Translating gives CASSFQSNYGYTF. The V and J genes are TRBV11-1 and TRBJ1-2; no definite D call. Per the germline V gene, CDR1 is SGHAT and CDR2 is FQDESV (reference sequence). The CDR3 loop spans 13 amino acids. V lost 3 bases and J lost 0, with 5 bases in between.